Below are 20 T cell receptor beta chains sequenced from a single sample in a study of shared clonotypes between healthy human individuals. Sequencing was performed with immunoSEQ multiplex PCR; in TCRdb, only in-frame clones are kept and a portion is missing. This table has over a million clones, around 78% appearing once. Specimen: memory CD4+ T cells from PBMCs. The subset was: CD45RA-negative fraction. These receptors all come from a young man in good health. Some clones in this sample may be carry-over from other donors' samples.

The chain uses TRBV19 and TRBJ2-4; 11 nucleotides line up with TRBD1. V dropped 3 bases and J dropped 8; count of bases not matched to a gene: 12. This CDR3 has 17 amino acids. Germline-derived CDR1 and CDR2 are LNHDA and SQIVND (reference sequence). CDR3 loop: CASSMVLLRDRGDIQYF. DNA for the CDR3: TGTGCCAGTAGTATGGTCCTCCTTAGGGACAGGGGGGACATTCAGTACTTC.

The V and J genes are TRBV7-2 and TRBJ2-6, with 8 nucleotides matching TRBD1. The length of the CDR3 is 18 residues. Germline CDR1 reads SGHTA; CDR2 reads FQGNSA. The V and J ends lost 2 bases and 0 bases, in that order; junction bases with no gene match: 6. The CDR3 sequence: CASSLKSGQASGANVLTF. DNA of the CDR3: TGTGCCAGCAGCTTAAAATCGGGACAGGCCTCTGGGGCCAACGTCCTGACTTTC.

V gene TRBV5-6 combines with J gene TRBJ2-7; 7 bases fit TRBD1. Germline-derived CDR1 and CDR2 are SGHDT and YYEEEE. V shed 1 base, J shed 2 bases, and the junction held 15 bases outside the gene matches. The CDR3 extends over 18 amino acids. CDR3 DNA: TGTGCCAGCAGCTTGAGGTTTGTATCGTGGCAGGGGGCCTACGAGCAGTACTTC. The encoded protein is CASSLRFVSWQGAYEQYF.

The gene calls are TRBV5-1 and TRBJ2-1, with D possibly matching TRBD2 (6 bases). V was cut by 1 base and J by 6 bases, with 8 bases left in between. Germline V CDR1 and CDR2: SGHRS, YFSETQ. The CDR3 has 13 residues. CDR3 in amino acids: CASSLYGGNEQFF. For the CDR3, the DNA is TGCGCCAGCAGCTTGTACGGGGGCAATGAGCAGTTCTTC.

The chain has TRBV5-6 and TRBJ2-5; the match to TRBD1 covers 8 bases. V shed 2 bases, J shed 3 bases, and the junction held 12 bases outside the gene matches. Germline CDR1 SGHDT, CDR2 YYEEEE. The CDR3 length is 17 residues. The CDR3 nucleotides are TGTGCCAGCAGCTTAATTGGCGGACAGGGCCTAAAAGAGACCCAGTACTTC. Translating gives CASSLIGGQGLKETQYF.

This chain links TRBV18 with TRBJ2-5; D is uncertain. Germline V gene data show CDR1 as KGHSH and CDR2 as LQKENI. V was trimmed by 0 bases and J by 5 bases, leaving 10 bases between them. The CDR3 spans 14 residues. DNA of the CDR3: TGTGCCAGCTCACCACCCCAAGATAGGGAGACCCAGTACTTC. It is translated as CASSPPQDRETQYF.

This chain joins TRBV19 and TRBJ2-3, with 11 positions matching TRBD2. CDR1 LNHDA and CDR2 SQIVND come from the germline V gene (reference sequence). CDR3 length: 15 amino acids. V lost 6 bases to trimming and J lost 5 bases; unmatched junction nucleotides: 7. The CDR3 region has the DNA TGTGCCAGTAGGGACACTAGCGGGAGAGGAGATACGCAGTATTTT. It specifies CASRDTSGRGDTQYF.

This clone was seen just once. The rearrangement links TRBV9 to TRBJ2-1, with a tentative D call TRBD2 (6 bases). Trimming took off 3 bases at V and 4 bases at J, with 14 bases between the two ends. In germline, CDR1 is SGDLS, CDR2 YYNGEE. This CDR3 region has 15 residues. This CDR3 is CASSETGVVYNEQFF. Here the CDR3 DNA reads TGTGCCAGCAGCGAAACGGGAGTAGTTTACAATGAGCAGTTCTTC.

The gene calls are TRBV5-1 and TRBJ1-2; no definite D call. Germline V gene lookup returns CDR1 SGHRS and CDR2 YFSETQ. V lost 3 bases to trimming and J lost 2 bases, with 14 bases between them. CDR3 length equals 15 residues. The CDR3 here is CASSYSRTVNYGYTF. The CDR3 DNA follows: TGCGCCAGCAGCTATTCAAGGACGGTAAACTATGGCTACACCTTC.

On this clone itself: This sample also contains other DNA sequences that code for the same CDR3. V and J are TRBV2 and TRBJ1-3, with a weak D call TRBD1 (6 bases). The germline V and J ends were trimmed by 6 bases and 2 bases, with 11 bases remaining between them. Per the germline V gene, CDR1 is SNHLY and CDR2 is FYNNEI. CDR3 length: 14 residues. CDR3 loop: CASSVQGAGNTIYF. The DNA of the CDR3 is TGTGCCAGCAGCGTACAGGGAGCTGGAAACACCATATATTTT.

The chain carries TRBV5-1 and TRBJ2-1; 13 bases line up with TRBD2. This CDR3 spans 14 amino acids. CDR1 is SGHRS, CDR2 YFSETQ, per germline. With 7 bases clipped from V and 6 bases from J, the junction kept 4 bases outside the gene matches. DNA of the CDR3: TGCGCCAGCCTCCGGACTAGCGGGAGCAATGAGCAGTTCTTC. Residues: CASLRTSGSNEQFF.

The genes are TRBV7-2 and TRBJ2-7; 14 bases map to TRBD2. Germline loops: CDR1 SGHTA, CDR2 FQGNSA. CDR3 length: 12 residues. Unmatched junction bases numbered 1, after V lost 6 bases and J lost 9 bases. DNA of the CDR3: TGTGCCAGCAGGGGACTAGCGGGAGTGCAGTACTTC. This gives the protein CASRGLAGVQYF.

This sequence joins TRBV27 and TRBJ1-1; D gene ambiguous. The CDR3 is made up of 13 amino acids. The germline gives CDR1 MNHEY, CDR2 SMNVEV (reference sequence). V was trimmed by 8 bases and J by 3 bases, leaving 13 bases between them. CDR3 sequence: CASYGTAHTEAFF. The DNA for the CDR3 is TGTGCCAGCTACGGAACAGCCCACACTGAAGCTTTCTTT.

The chain couples TRBV28 to TRBJ1-1, with unresolved D. CDR1 is MDHEN and CDR2 is SYDVKM in the germline V gene. The CDR3 is made up of 15 amino acids. V was clipped by 5 bases and J by 5 bases, with 18 bases between them. This CDR3 reads CASSPSPGEGTEAFF. In DNA form, the CDR3 reads TGTGCCAGCAGTCCCTCCCCGGGAGAAGGTACTGAAGCTTTCTTT.

This chain uses TRBV7-2 with TRBJ1-4; maybe TRBD1 (6 bases). V dropped 5 bases and J dropped 5 bases, with 9 bases sitting between them. The CDR3 is made up of 13 amino acids. Germline lookup yields CDR1 SGHTA and CDR2 FQGNSA. The CDR3 here is CASSAQGNEKLFF. The CDR3 bases are TGTGCCAGCAGCGCCCAGGGGAATGAAAAACTGTTTTTT.

The chain joins TRBV27 to TRBJ2-2; the D is unclear. CDR1 and CDR2 from the germline V gene are MNHEY and SMNVEV (reference sequence). Trimming shortened V by 3 bases and J by 6 bases, and 20 bases separated the two germline ends. This CDR3 has 17 amino acids. CDR3 amino acids: CASSFQGARSRAGELFF. The CDR3 DNA sequence: TGTGCCAGCAGTTTTCAAGGAGCCCGTTCAAGGGCCGGGGAGCTGTTTTTT.

J is TRBJ1-3 and V is TRBV18; the D gene is possibly TRBD1 (5 bases). V was cut by 2 bases and J by 0 bases, with 14 bases left in between. This CDR3 region has 17 residues. Germline-derived CDR1 and CDR2 are KGHSH and LQKENI. DNA for the CDR3: TGTGCCAGCTCACCAGCTCCGACAGTTAACTCTGGAAACACCATATATTTT. It yields the protein CASSPAPTVNSGNTIYF.

V usage is TRBV4-1 and J usage is TRBJ1-2, with no clear D. The CDR3 length is 14 residues. Germline-derived CDR1 and CDR2 are MGHRA and YSYEKL. V dropped 2 bases and J dropped 1 base, with 8 bases sitting between them. The CDR3 DNA reads TGCGCCAGCAGCCAAATTTACGATAACTATGGCTACACCTTC. Protein: CASSQIYDNYGYTF.

As concerns this clone: A far larger clone differs by one base, so this is likely a read error. The V call is TRBV11-1, the J call TRBJ2-7; 7 positions match TRBD2. This CDR3 is 16 amino acids long. CDR1 and CDR2 from the germline V gene are SGHAT and FQDESV (reference sequence). The V segment lost 1 base and the J segment 0 bases; nucleotides outside the gene matches: 6. The chain's CDR3 is CASSLGAGEPSYEQYF. The CDR3 DNA reads TGTGCCAGCAGCTTAGGGGCGGGAGAGCCCTCCTACGAGCAGTACTTC.

This clone came up a few times. V gene TRBV9 combines with J gene TRBJ1-4; unclear D gene. Germline CDR1 is SGDLS and CDR2 is YYNGEE. The CDR3 spans 15 residues. V shed 0 bases and J shed 7 bases, with 13 bases lying between them. Here the CDR3 DNA reads TGTGCCAGCAGCGTAGATGTAGGTTCCAGTGAAAAACTGTTTTTT. Amino acids: CASSVDVGSSEKLFF.